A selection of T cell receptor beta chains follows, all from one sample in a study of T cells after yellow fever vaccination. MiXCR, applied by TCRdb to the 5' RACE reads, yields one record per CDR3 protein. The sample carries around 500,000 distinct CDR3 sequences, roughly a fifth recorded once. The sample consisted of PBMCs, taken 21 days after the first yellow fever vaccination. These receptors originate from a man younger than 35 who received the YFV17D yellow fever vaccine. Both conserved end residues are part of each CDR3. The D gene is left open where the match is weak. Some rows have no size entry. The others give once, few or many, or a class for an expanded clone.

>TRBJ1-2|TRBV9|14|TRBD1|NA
CASSLGQGGDGYTF
TGTGCCAGCAGCCTGGGACAGGGCGGGGATGGCTACACCTTC
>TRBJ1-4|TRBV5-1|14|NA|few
CASRAQGNHEKLFF
TGCGCCAGCAGGGCGCAGGGGAACCATGAAAAACTGTTTTTT
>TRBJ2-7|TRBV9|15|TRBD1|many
CASSPRDRVLYEQYF
TGTGCCAGCAGCCCAAGGGACAGGGTACTGTACGAGCAGTACTTC
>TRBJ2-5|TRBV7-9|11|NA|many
CASRQEETQYF
TGTGCCAGCAGACAGGAGGAGACCCAGTACTTC
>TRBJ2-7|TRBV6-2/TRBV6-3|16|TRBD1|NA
CASSRHPGTANYEQYF
TGTGCCAGCAGTAGACACCCCGGGACAGCGAACTACGAGCAGTACTTC
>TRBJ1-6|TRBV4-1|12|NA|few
CASSQDGRSLHF
TGCGCCAGCAGCCAAGATGGGCGGTCCCTCCACTTT
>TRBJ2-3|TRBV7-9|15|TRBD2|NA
CASSSKRGDPDTQYF
TGTGCCAGCAGCTCTAAGCGGGGCGATCCGGATACGCAGTATTTT
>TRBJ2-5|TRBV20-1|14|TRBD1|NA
CSASLQGVTETQYF
TGCAGTGCTAGCCTACAGGGGGTGACGGAGACCCAGTACTTC
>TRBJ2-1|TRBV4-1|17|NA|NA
CASSQDRASRSYNEQFF
TGCGCCAGCAGCCAAGATCGGGCTAGCAGGTCCTACAATGAGCAGTTCTTC
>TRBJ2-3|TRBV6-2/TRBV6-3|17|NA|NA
CASSYRGDGPHADTQYF
TGTGCCAGCAGTTATCGCGGAGACGGACCGCACGCAGATACGCAGTATTTT
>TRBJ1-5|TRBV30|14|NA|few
CAWTPGGQGQPQHF
TGTGCCTGGACCCCCGGGGGGCAAGGTCAGCCCCAGCATTTT
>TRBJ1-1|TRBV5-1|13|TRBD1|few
CASSGGQSVEAFF
TGCGCCAGCAGCGGGGGACAGTCCGTTGAAGCTTTCTTT
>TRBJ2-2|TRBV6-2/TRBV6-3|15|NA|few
CASSQHNGPTGELFF
TGTGCCAGCAGTCAACACAACGGACCTACCGGGGAGCTGTTTTTT
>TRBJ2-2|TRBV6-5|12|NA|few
CASRRDAGELFF
TGTGCCAGCAGAAGGGACGCCGGGGAGCTGTTTTTT
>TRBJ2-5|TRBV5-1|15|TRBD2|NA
CASSPLTSGSETQYF
TGCGCCAGCAGCCCCCTGACTAGCGGCTCGGAGACCCAGTACTTC
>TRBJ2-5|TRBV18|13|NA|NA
CASSPRNGETQYF
TGTGCCAGCTCACCAAGGAATGGGGAGACCCAGTACTTC
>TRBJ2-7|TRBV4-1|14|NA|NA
CARSPRSGTYEQYF
TGCGCCAGGAGCCCACGCAGCGGAACCTACGAGCAGTACTTC
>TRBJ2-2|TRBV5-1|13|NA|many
CASSLQVTGELFF
TGCGCCAGCAGCTTGCAGGTTACCGGGGAGCTGTTTTTT
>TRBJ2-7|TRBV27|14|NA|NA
CASRLFQGSYEQYF
TGTGCCTCACGCCTCTTCCAGGGCTCCTACGAGCAGTACTTC
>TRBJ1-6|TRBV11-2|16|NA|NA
CASSQESFARNSPLHF
TGTGCCAGCAGCCAAGAGTCCTTTGCCCGGAATTCACCCCTCCACTTT
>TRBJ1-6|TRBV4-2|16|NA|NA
CASSQRGYSYNSPLHF
TGTGCCAGCAGCCAGAGGGGTTACAGCTATAATTCACCCCTCCACTTT
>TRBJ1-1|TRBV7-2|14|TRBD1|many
CASSVTGANTEAFF
TGTGCCAGCAGCGTAACAGGGGCCAACACTGAAGCTTTCTTT
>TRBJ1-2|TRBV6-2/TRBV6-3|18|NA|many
CASSSFPRLAEANYGYTF
TGTGCCAGCAGTTCCTTCCCAAGGTTAGCGGAGGCTAACTATGGCTACACCTTC
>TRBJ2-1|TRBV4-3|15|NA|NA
CASSQAGLGYNEQFF
TGCGCCAGCAGCCAAGCGGGGTTGGGCTACAATGAGCAGTTCTTC
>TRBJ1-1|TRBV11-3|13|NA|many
CASSGTANTEAFF
TGTGCCAGCAGCGGTACGGCGAACACTGAAGCTTTCTTT
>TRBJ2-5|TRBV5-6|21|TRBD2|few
CASSLTPTAGGPFVIQETQYF
TGTGCCAGCAGCTTAACCCCTACAGCGGGGGGCCCCTTCGTCATCCAAGAGACCCAGTACTTC
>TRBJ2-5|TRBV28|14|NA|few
CASTWGSHQETQYF
TGTGCCAGCACTTGGGGTAGTCATCAGGAGACCCAGTACTTC
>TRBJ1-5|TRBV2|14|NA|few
CASNQQGVGQPQHF
TGTGCCAGCAACCAACAGGGCGTCGGACAGCCCCAGCATTTT
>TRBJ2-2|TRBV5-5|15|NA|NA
CASSLSRLVGGELFF
TGTGCCAGCAGCTTGAGCAGGCTAGTCGGCGGGGAGCTGTTTTTT